What follows are 30 T cell receptor beta chains derived from one specimen sequenced in a study of beta chain features in type 1 diabetes. Expressed TCRB transcripts were sequenced after all isolated RNA was converted to cDNA. Profiled with immunoSEQ multiplex PCR; TCRdb holds only in-frame clones, not every one. The data show 250,000 to 300,000 clones, with approximately 8.1% seen just once and 1% held by the top ten. The sequenced sample consisted of central memory CD4+ T cells from blood. Every receptor here comes from a woman between 18 and 29 years old in good health.

This clone was observed a handful of times. The chain couples TRBV2 to TRBJ1-3; D remains ambiguous. V lost 4 bases and J lost 2, with 6 bases in between. The CDR3 is made up of 13 amino acids. CDR1 and CDR2 (germline): SNHLY, FYNNEI. The CDR3 nucleotides read TGTGCCAGCAGTGGGCCAGCTGGAAACACCATATATTTT. It translates to CASSGPAGNTIYF. The full variable domain, with the rest looked up from reference TRBV2 and TRBJ1-3, is EPEVTQTPSHQVTQMGQEVILRCVPISNHLYFYWYRQILGQKVEFLVSFYNNEISEKSEIFDDQFSVERPDGSNFTLKIRSTKLEDSAMYFCASSGPAGNTIYFGEGSWLTVV.

This clone appeared many times. The chain combines TRBV4-3 with TRBJ2-6; D is unresolved. CDR1 is LGHNA and CDR2 is YSLEER in the germline V gene. CDR3 size: 15 residues. V shed 0 bases and J shed 2 bases, with 5 bases lying between them. CDR3 in DNA: TGCGCCAGCAGCCAAGATCAGACTGGGGCCAACGTCCTGACTTTC. It yields the protein CASSQDQTGANVLTF.

This rearrangement joins TRBV25-1 to TRBJ2-1; the D is unclear. Per the germline V gene, CDR1 is MGHDK and CDR2 is SYGVNS. The CDR3 length is 13 residues. Trimming stripped 1 base from V and 6 bases from J, with 7 bases between. In DNA, the CDR3 is TGTGCCAGCAGTGAATCCGGAATCAATGAGCAGTTCTTC. It yields the protein CASSESGINEQFF.

This clone was observed a handful of times. This chain joins TRBV29-1 and TRBJ1-2; possible D gene TRBD1, 6 bases. This CDR3 region has 15 residues. The V gene's germline CDR1 is SQVTM and CDR2 ANQGSEA. The CDR3 region has the DNA TGCAGACGACAGGCCGGTATCCATCCTAACTATGGCTACACCTTC. This gives the protein CRRQAGIHPNYGYTF. Full variable domain (rest looked up from reference TRBV29-1 and TRBJ1-2): SAVISQKPSRDICQRGTSLTIQCQVDSQVTMMFWYRQQPGQSLTLIATANQGSEATYESGFVIDKFPISRPNLTFSTLTVSNMSPEDSSIYLCRRQAGIHPNYGYTFGSGTRLTVV.

This clone occurred a few times. The chain has TRBV5-1 and TRBJ1-6; the D gene is possibly TRBD1 (5 bases). This CDR3 is 14 amino acids long. With 4 bases removed from V and 6 bases from J, the gap between germline ends came to 11 bases. Looked up from germline, CDR1 is SGHRS and CDR2 is YFSETQ. The CDR3 here is CASSGSTVNSPLHF. DNA for the CDR3: TGCGCCAGCAGCGGATCGACAGTTAATTCACCCCTCCACTTT.

The chain carries TRBV6-1 and TRBJ1-1; no reliable D call. Deletions cut 5 bases from V and 3 bases from J, with 13 bases between. Per the germline V gene, CDR1 is MNHNS and CDR2 is SASEGT. CDR3 length equals 14 residues. In nucleotides, the CDR3 is TGTGCCAGCAGTAGAATGCAGGCGGACACTGAAGCTTTCTTT. Translation: CASSRMQADTEAFF.

In this sample, this clone turned up a few times. This rearrangement joins TRBV6-6 to TRBJ1-2; D may be TRBD1 (6 bases). CDR1 and CDR2 from the germline V gene are MNHNY and SVGAGI (reference sequence). The V and J ends lost 8 bases and 3 bases respectively, with 13 bases between them. This CDR3 spans 13 amino acids. DNA of the CDR3: TGTGCCAGCGGGACACGAACTTACTATGGCTACACCTTC. It yields the protein CASGTRTYYGYTF.

The chain joins TRBV28 to TRBJ1-6; D remains ambiguous. The V end lost 3 bases, the J end lost 13 bases, and 22 bases lay between the germline ends. Germline V gives CDR1 MDHEN, CDR2 SYDVKM. The CDR3 runs to 16 residues. The CDR3 loop is CASSLGTSGRIHPLHF. The CDR3 bases are TGTGCCAGCAGTTTGGGCACGAGTGGCAGGATTCACCCCCTCCACTTT.

The chain joins TRBV4-3 to TRBJ1-4, with D perhaps TRBD1 (5 bases). CDR1 is LGHNA and CDR2 is YSLEER in the germline V gene. The CDR3 contains 15 residues. Trimming cost V 1 base and J 4 bases, with 10 bases left between them. The CDR3 region has the DNA TGCGCCAGCAGCCAAGCGCAGGGCCATAATGAAAAACTGTTTTTT. Protein product: CASSQAQGHNEKLFF.

This clone was counted between two and nine times. This chain connects TRBV30 to TRBJ1-2; D call uncertain. In germline, CDR1 is GTSNPN, CDR2 SVGIG (reference sequence). The CDR3 is 12 amino acids. CDR3 loop: CVLVGANYGYTF. The CDR3 nucleotides read TGTGTCTTAGTCGGCGCTAACTATGGCTACACCTTC. The complete variable domain, with remaining parts taken from reference TRBV30 and TRBJ1-2, reads SQTIHQWPATLVQPVGSPLSLECTVEGTSNPNLYWYRQAAGRGLQLLFYSVGIGQISSEVPQNLSASRPQDRQFILSSKKLLLSDSGFYLCVLVGANYGYTFGSGTRLTVV.

In its sample, this clone was seen a few times. The chain carries TRBV7-9 and TRBJ2-3; D perhaps matches TRBD2 (6 bases). Per germline, CDR1 SEHNR and CDR2 FQNEAQ (reference sequence). This CDR3 is 16 amino acids long. Trimming shortened V by 5 bases and J by 0 bases, and 15 bases separated the two germline ends. The CDR3 DNA reads as TGTGCCAGCAGCCCCTCCCTAGCGCCAAGCACAGATACGCAGTATTTT. It is translated as CASSPSLAPSTDTQYF.

The chain couples TRBV15 to TRBJ2-7, with TRBD2 matching 8 bases. CDR3 size: 15 residues. Trimming at V came to 3 bases and at J to 1 base, leaving 5 bases not matched to a gene. Germline-derived CDR1 and CDR2 are LNHNV and YYDKDF (reference sequence). CDR3 sequence reads: CATSSPGGGSYEQYF. The DNA of the CDR3 is TGTGCCACCAGCAGTCCCGGGGGGGGTTCCTACGAGCAGTACTTC.

There are a few counts of this clone. The genes are TRBV19 and TRBJ2-6; no reliable D call. Germline V gene data show CDR1 as LNHDA and CDR2 as SQIVND (reference sequence). This CDR3 has 15 residues. Trimming pared 5 bases from V and 0 bases from J, leaving 8 bases between. CDR3 loop: CASSGIRSGANVLTF. The CDR3 region has the DNA TGTGCCAGTAGTGGGATCCGCTCTGGGGCCAACGTCCTGACTTTC.

The V gene is TRBV30, the J gene TRBJ2-3; tentative D call: TRBD1 (6 bases). CDR1 is GTSNPN, CDR2 SVGIG, per germline (reference sequence). Between the trimmed V and J ends, which lost 4 bases and 3 bases, there was a span of 8 bases. The CDR3 extends over 12 amino acids. The CDR3 sequence is CAWTTGTDTQYF. CDR3 nucleotide sequence: TGTGCCTGGACAACAGGGACAGATACGCAGTATTTT.

In this sample, this clone turned up many times. The rearrangement joins TRBV7-2 to TRBJ2-7; D not certain. Deletions cut 0 bases from V and 6 bases from J, with 9 bases between. CDR1 and CDR2 (germline): SGHTA, FQGNSA. This CDR3 comprises 13 residues. The CDR3 DNA is TGTGCCAGCAGCTTAGCCTCGGGTCCCGAGCAGTACTTC. Protein: CASSLASGPEQYF.

The chain joins TRBV20-1 to TRBJ2-1, with D possibly matching TRBD2 (6 bases). Per the germline V gene, CDR1 is DFQATT and CDR2 is SNEGSKA (reference sequence). Trimming left V 5 bases short and J 11 bases short, with 10 bases between. The CDR3 consists of 10 residues. DNA for the CDR3: TGCAGTGCTGACCGGGAGAAGCAGTTCTTC. This encodes CSADREKQFF.

A few counts support this clone. This chain links TRBV20-1 with TRBJ1-2; a possible D gene is TRBD1 (6 bases). Germline V gene lookup returns CDR1 DFQATT and CDR2 SNEGSKA (reference sequence). The CDR3 consists of 11 residues. V lost 7 bases and J lost 8, with 14 bases in between. The CDR3 bases are TGCAGTGGAACGACAGGAGTCGGCTACACCTTC. Translated: CSGTTGVGYTF.

In its sample, this clone was seen a few times. The V gene is TRBV7-9, the J gene TRBJ1-4; D is perhaps TRBD1 (5 bases). Germline CDR1 SEHNR, CDR2 FQNEAQ (reference sequence). The CDR3 consists of 15 residues. Trimming took off 6 bases at V and 3 bases at J, with 14 bases between the two ends. The CDR3: CASRAGKRPNEKLFF. The CDR3, as DNA: TGTGCCAGCAGAGCAGGGAAAAGGCCTAATGAAAAACTGTTTTTT.

The rearrangement joins TRBV29-1 to TRBJ2-5; D not resolved. From germline, CDR1 is SQVTM and CDR2 ANQGSEA. The length of the CDR3 is 13 residues. V was pared by 3 bases and J by 3 bases, with 11 bases between. The CDR3 here is CSVEPARKETQYF. CDR3 DNA: TGCAGCGTTGAGCCGGCAAGAAAAGAGACCCAGTACTTC.

This clone was observed a few times. The chain is built from TRBV7-9 and TRBJ2-3; no definite D call. Germline-derived CDR1 and CDR2 are SEHNR and FQNEAQ (reference sequence). The CDR3 spans 12 residues. V lost 5 bases and J lost 4, with 7 bases in between. The CDR3 reads CASSPRADTQYF. Here the CDR3 DNA reads TGTGCCAGCAGCCCTCGGGCAGATACGCAGTATTTT.

This rearrangement joins TRBV2 to TRBJ1-6; D is possibly TRBD1 (6 bases). The V end was cut by 10 bases, the J end by 5 bases, with 18 bases between. Germline V lookup: CDR1 SNHLY, CDR2 FYNNEI. The CDR3 spans 15 residues. CDR3 residues: CAISPGHPDNSPLHF. Written as DNA, the CDR3 is TGTGCCATCAGCCCGGGACATCCCGATAATTCACCCCTCCACTTT.

J is TRBJ1-4 and V is TRBV18; unclear D gene. The V and J ends lost 3 bases and 7 bases respectively, with 12 bases between them. Germline assignment: CDR1 KGHSH and CDR2 LQKENI. The length of the CDR3 is 14 residues. Here the CDR3 DNA reads TGTGCCAGCTCACCCTTACGGGATCCTGAAAAACTGTTTTTT. This encodes CASSPLRDPEKLFF.

The CDR3 sequence is CSVEGGRGIDTEAFF. The CDR3 bases are TGCAGCGTTGAAGGGGGGAGAGGGATCGACACTGAAGCTTTCTTT. The V and J genes are TRBV29-1 and TRBJ1-1, with D possibly being TRBD1 (5 bases). Germline V gives CDR1 SQVTM, CDR2 ANQGSEA. This CDR3 is built from 15 residues. V lost 1 base to trimming and J lost 3 bases, with 15 bases between them.

This clone was seen ten or more times. The V gene is TRBV5-1, the J gene TRBJ1-1, with TRBD1 as a possible D gene (5 bases). CDR3 length: 13 residues. Germline V lookup: CDR1 SGHRS, CDR2 YFSETQ. V was trimmed by 8 bases and J by 5 bases, leaving 16 bases between them. The CDR3 here is CASRAQGGTEAFF. The CDR3 nucleotides read TGCGCCAGTAGGGCCCAGGGTGGAACTGAAGCTTTCTTT.

This chain connects TRBV7-2 to TRBJ2-7, with a possible D match to TRBD2 (5 bases). Germline assignment: CDR1 SGHTA and CDR2 FQGNSA. Trimming took off 6 bases at V and 3 bases at J, with 9 bases between the two ends. The CDR3 is 12 amino acids. The CDR3 region is CASSFRDYEQYF. CDR3 sequence (DNA): TGTGCCAGCAGTTTCCGGGACTACGAGCAGTACTTC.

This clone was counted many times. The chain uses TRBV11-2 and TRBJ2-5, with 7 positions matching TRBD2. With V trimmed by 2 bases and J by 3 bases, 3 bases remained unmatched. The CDR3 is 14 amino acids. CDR1 and CDR2 from the germline V gene are SGHAT and FQNNGV. This CDR3 is CASSLSGVKETQYF. CDR3 coding DNA: TGTGCCAGCAGCTTAAGCGGGGTGAAAGAGACCCAGTACTTC.

V and J are TRBV6-1 and TRBJ2-3; no firm D call. Trimming stripped 6 bases from V and 8 bases from J, with 15 bases between. The CDR3 totals 13 residues. Germline V CDR1 and CDR2: MNHNS, SASEGT. CDR3 sequence: CASSDQAPVTQYF. CDR3 DNA: TGTGCCAGCAGCGACCAAGCCCCGGTTACGCAGTATTTT.

The CDR3 reads CASSLRTGAQNEQFF. The CDR3 DNA reads as TGTGCCAGCTCACTCCGGACAGGGGCGCAGAATGAGCAGTTCTTC. The genes are TRBV18 and TRBJ2-1; 9 nucleotides align to TRBD1. Unmatched junction bases numbered 8, after V lost 4 bases and J lost 7 bases. The CDR3 is made up of 15 amino acids. Per germline, CDR1 KGHSH and CDR2 LQKENI.

The chain recombines TRBV30 with TRBJ1-2, with D hard to call. The CDR3 covers 12 residues. Germline assignment: CDR1 GTSNPN and CDR2 SVGIG (reference sequence). The germline V and J ends were trimmed by 0 bases and 3 bases, with 5 bases remaining between them. Here the CDR3 reads CAWSVSDYGYTF. CDR3 sequence (DNA): TGTGCCTGGAGTGTATCGGACTATGGCTACACCTTC.

This clone was recorded a few times. The DNA for the CDR3 is TGTGCCACCAGCAGAGATCCGATAACGACTAGCTCTAGCACAGATACGCAGTATTTT. It encodes CATSRDPITTSSSTDTQYF. The rearrangement links TRBV15 to TRBJ2-3, with TRBD2 identical over 7 bases. There are 19 residues in the CDR3. Germline CDR1 is LNHNV and CDR2 is YYDKDF (reference sequence). Trimming cost V 0 bases and J 0 bases; bases outside gene matches: 12.